The 21 T cell receptor beta chains listed next were all sequenced from one sample in a study of CD8 T cells in ankylosing spondylitis. MiXCR was run by TCRdb on the 5' RACE reads, yielding one entry per CDR3 protein. The data show under 200,000 distinct CDR3 sequences, around 10% seen once. The specimen was blood, either unsorted or a sorted T cell fraction (not recorded which). Source of these receptors: a male donor with ankylosing spondylitis or in good health (not recorded which).

The V gene is TRBV6-2 or TRBV6-3, the J gene TRBJ1-2; 8 bases align to TRBD1. Per germline, CDR1 MNHEY and CDR2 SVGEGT. This CDR3 has 13 amino acids. The V gene end was trimmed by 2 bases and the J gene end by 7 bases; junction bases not matched to a gene: 3. Here the CDR3 reads CASSYGTGPGYTF. CDR3 nucleotides: TGTGCCAGCAGTTACGGGACAGGCCCTGGCTACACCTTC.

This clonotype was found many times. The rearrangement links TRBV9 to TRBJ2-3, with D possibly TRBD2 on 5 matching bases. Trimming cost V 0 bases and J 2 bases, with 7 bases left between them. The CDR3 covers 14 residues. Germline-derived CDR1 and CDR2 are SGDLS and YYNGEE. The CDR3 sequence is CASSVAGSTDTQYF. For the CDR3, the DNA is TGTGCCAGCAGCGTAGCGGGGTCCACAGATACGCAGTATTTT.

This clonotype was recorded many times. A junction end diverges from the germline sequence, so it may reflect a read error. The chain employs TRBV28 and TRBJ2-3, with a weak D call TRBD2 (5 bases). The CDR3 is 16 residues long. The germline CDR1 and CDR2 sequences are MDHEN and SYDVKM. The CDR3 nucleotides are TGTGCCAGTAGTTCTCCGAGCGGCCGTAGCACAGATACGCAGTATTTT. It yields the protein CASSSPSGRSTDTQYF.

Comment on this clonotype: A much larger clonotype is one base distant, so this may be a read error. V and J are TRBV12-3 or TRBV12-4 and TRBJ2-5; D unresolved. The CDR3 has 14 amino acids. In nucleotides, the CDR3 is TGTGCCAGCAGTTTAGCAGGAACCCAAGAGGCCCAGTACTTC. Its protein product is CASSLAGTQEAQYF.

J is TRBJ2-1 and V is TRBV4-1, with 8 bases fitting TRBD2. This CDR3 is built from 18 residues. V was clipped by 4 bases and J by 0 bases; unmatched bases: 11. The germline V gene encodes CDR1 MGHRA and CDR2 YSYEKL. The CDR3 here is CASSLTSGQASSYNEQFF. The CDR3 bases are TGCGCCAGCAGCCTAACTAGCGGCCAAGCAAGCTCCTACAATGAGCAGTTCTTC.

The CDR3 coding sequence is TGCAGCGACCGACTAGCTAGTGAGCAGTTCTTC. Translating gives CSDRLASEQFF. This rearrangement joins TRBV29-1 to TRBJ2-1; 7 bases map to TRBD2. V trimming: 7 bases; J trimming: 9 bases; junction bases outside the gene matches: 6. The CDR3 spans 11 residues. Germline CDR1 is SQVTM and CDR2 is ANQGSEA.

This clonotype was counted ten times or more. The gene calls are TRBV29-1 and TRBJ2-2, with D perhaps TRBD1 (7 bases). Trimming pared 7 bases from V and 6 bases from J, leaving 18 bases between. Germline V gene sequence: CDR1 SQVTM, CDR2 ANQGSEA. This CDR3 spans 14 amino acids. The chain's CDR3 is CSASTGEDPGELFF. For the CDR3, the DNA is TGCAGCGCCTCTACAGGGGAGGATCCCGGGGAGCTGTTTTTT.

This clonotype was seen repeatedly, ten times or more. The J gene is TRBJ2-1, the V gene TRBV29-1; perhaps TRBD1 as D (6 bases). V lost 4 bases to trimming and J lost 5 bases, with 15 bases between them. This CDR3 has 14 residues. Germline lookup yields CDR1 SQVTM and CDR2 ANQGSEA. The CDR3: CSVGSGHFNNEQFF. CDR3 in DNA: TGCAGCGTTGGCTCGGGACACTTCAACAATGAGCAGTTCTTC.

This clonotype was detected ten times or more. This chain connects TRBV29-1 to TRBJ2-3, with 8 positions matching TRBD1. CDR1 and CDR2 from the germline V gene are SQVTM and ANQGSEA. Germline trimming cut 4 bases from V and 2 bases from J; bases unmatched to any gene: 20. CDR3 length equals 19 residues. The CDR3 sequence is CSVGGTGRGGRLFTDTQYF. The CDR3 DNA sequence: TGCAGCGTTGGGGGGACAGGAAGAGGAGGCCGATTATTCACAGATACGCAGTATTTT.

At least ten counts were recorded for this clonotype. The J gene is TRBJ2-2, the V gene TRBV4-2; either TRBD1 or TRBD2 may fit D (5 bases each). The V end lost 0 bases, the J end lost 4 bases, and 18 bases lay between the germline ends. The germline V gene has CDR1 LGHNA and CDR2 YNFKEQ. This CDR3 region has 18 residues. The CDR3 nucleotides are TGTGCCAGCAGCCAAGAACACAAGGGGAGTAGTATCACCGGGGAGCTGTTTTTT. Translated: CASSQEHKGSSITGELFF.

This chain links TRBV29-1 with TRBJ2-1; D call uncertain. V was trimmed by 4 bases and J by 4 bases, leaving 14 bases between them. This CDR3 comprises 14 residues. Germline V lookup: CDR1 SQVTM, CDR2 ANQGSEA. As DNA, the CDR3 is TGCAGCGTTGTAGAGGTCAACCTTTACAATGAGCAGTTCTTC. Translated: CSVVEVNLYNEQFF.

The table lists this clonotype with many counts. The chain employs TRBV20-1 and TRBJ2-1; 9 bases are a match to TRBD2. V trimming: 4 bases; J trimming: 1 base; junction bases outside the gene matches: 5. The CDR3 runs 15 residues. The germline V gene encodes CDR1 DFQATT and CDR2 SNEGSKA (reference sequence). This chain's CDR3 is CSATTSGPSYNEQFF. CDR3 DNA: TGCAGTGCTACGACTAGCGGCCCTTCCTACAATGAGCAGTTCTTC.

This clonotype was observed at least ten times. This chain joins TRBV9 and TRBJ1-3; D call uncertain. Germline loops: CDR1 SGDLS, CDR2 YYNGEE. CDR3 length: 16 residues. Trimming stripped 3 bases from V and 0 bases from J, with 13 bases between. The CDR3 DNA is TGTGCCAGCAGCGCCCTTGACACCTCCTCTGGAAACACCATATATTTT. As protein: CASSALDTSSGNTIYF. The full variable domain, rest sourced from reference TRBV9 and TRBJ1-3, is DSGVTQTPKHLITATGQRVTLRCSPRSGDLSVYWYQQSLDQGLQFLIQYYNGEERAKGNILERFSAQQFPDLHSELNLSSLELGDSALYFCASSALDTSSGNTIYFGEGSWLTVV.

The chain uses TRBV10-3 and TRBJ2-5; D gene unclear. CDR3 length equals 13 residues. Germline loops: CDR1 ENHRY, CDR2 SYGVKD. Trimming removed 4 bases from V and 2 bases from J, with 8 bases in between. CDR3 region: CAISGGFQETQYF. The DNA of the CDR3 is TGTGCCATCAGTGGGGGTTTTCAAGAGACCCAGTACTTC.

This clonotype appeared many times. V gene TRBV6-1 combines with J gene TRBJ2-1; TRBD2 might be the D (5 bases). Germline values: CDR1 MNHNS, CDR2 SASEGT. The length of the CDR3 is 13 residues. V was shortened by 6 bases and J by 8 bases, with 14 bases between the two germline ends. In DNA, the CDR3 is TGTGCCAGCAGGCTCGGAGGCCCGCATGAGCAGTTCTTC. Encoded protein: CASRLGGPHEQFF.

This clonotype was seen many times. The chain recombines TRBV5-1 with TRBJ2-1; D is possibly TRBD2 (6 bases). This CDR3 is built from 11 residues. Between the trimmed V and J ends, which lost 4 bases and 10 bases, there was a span of 9 bases. CDR1 and CDR2 from the germline V gene are SGHRS and YFSETQ. CDR3 DNA sequence: TGCGCCAGCAGCGTTCTAGCGGAGCAGTTCTTC. Amino acid sequence: CASSVLAEQFF. The full variable domain, completed using reference TRBV5-1 and TRBJ2-1, is KAGVTQTPRYLIKTRGQQVTLSCSPISGHRSVSWYQQTPGQGLQFLFEYFSETQRNKGNFPGRFSGRQFSNSRSEMNVSTLELGDSALYLCASSVLAEQFFGPGTRLTVL.

This clonotype was counted a few times. J is TRBJ2-5 and V is TRBV7-9; D possibly corresponds to TRBD2 (6 bases). Trimming took off 2 bases at V and 0 bases at J, with 7 bases between the two ends. Germline V gene lookup returns CDR1 SEHNR and CDR2 FQNEAQ (reference sequence). The CDR3 consists of 14 residues. CDR3 bases: TGTGCCAGCAGCTTATGGGGGGACCAAGAGACCCAGTACTTC. Translation gives CASSLWGDQETQYF.

Concerning this clonotype itself: A read error may be the cause here, since a much bigger clone is one base away. The chain has TRBV12-3 or TRBV12-4 and TRBJ1-5; D not certain. V shed 2 bases and J shed 6 bases, with 11 bases lying between them. The length of the CDR3 is 14 residues. The CDR3 here is CASSLPRTGQPQHF. CDR3 in DNA: TGTGCCAGCAGTTTACCAAGGACGGGTCAGCCCCAGCATTTT.

This clonotype has a count of ten or more. This rearrangement joins TRBV20-1 to TRBJ1-4, with unresolved D. V lost 3 bases to trimming and J lost 0 bases, with 5 bases between them. CDR3 size: 13 residues. Germline V CDR1 and CDR2: DFQATT, SNEGSKA (reference sequence). CDR3: CSARRSTNEKLFF. The DNA of the CDR3 is TGCAGTGCTAGGCGGTCAACTAATGAAAAACTGTTTTTT.

For this clonotype: This clone may be a read error of a much larger clone one base away. The genes are TRBV10-3 and TRBJ2-7; D is perhaps TRBD1 (5 bases). Looked up from germline, CDR1 is ENHRY and CDR2 is SYGVKD. The CDR3 length is 14 residues. CDR3 coding DNA: TGTGCCATCAGTGGCAGACAGAGCCCCTACGCGCAGTACTTC. Amino acid sequence: CAISGRQSPYAQYF.

Many counts were recorded for this clonotype. The rearrangement uses TRBV5-1 and TRBJ1-3, with D maybe TRBD1 (5 bases). This CDR3 has 16 residues. The V gene's germline CDR1 is SGHRS and CDR2 YFSETQ. The germline V and J ends were trimmed by 4 bases and 1 base, with 15 bases remaining between them. The chain's CDR3 is CASSPSGDPSGNTIYF. CDR3 coding DNA: TGCGCCAGCAGCCCCTCGGGGGATCCATCTGGAAACACCATATATTTT.